A selection of T cell receptor beta chains follows, all from one sample in a study of blood T cell repertoires in COVID-19. Only in-frame clones appear in the TCRdb table, and some are missing; sequencing was by immunoSEQ multiplex PCR. The data contain approximately 190,000 clones, 80% to 90% of them singletons. The specimen sequenced was peripheral blood. All receptors derive from a man younger than 45 with active or convalescent COVID-19. CDR3s include the opening cysteine and the closing phenylalanine or tryptophan. A D gene is named only where the DNA matches it firmly. Some rows mark clone size as missing; the rest say once, few, many or name a class of expanded clone.

J gene: TRBJ2-1; D gene: .; V gene: TRBV29-1; clone size: few; CDR3 DNA: TGCAGCGTTGAATCTTACAATGAGCAGTTCTTC; CDR3 protein: CSVESYNEQFF
J gene: TRBJ1-1; D gene: TRBD1; V gene: TRBV6-5; clone size: .; CDR3 DNA: TGTGCCAGCAGTTACTCACAGGGGGCTAGCACTGAAGCTTTCTTT; CDR3 protein: CASSYSQGASTEAFF
J gene: TRBJ2-5; D gene: .; V gene: TRBV5-1; clone size: .; CDR3 DNA: TGCGCCAGCAGCTTACGTACCGTGGTAGTTGAGACCCAGTACTTC; CDR3 protein: CASSLRTVVVETQYF
J gene: TRBJ1-3; D gene: TRBD1; V gene: TRBV7-8; clone size: .; CDR3 DNA: TGTGCCAGCAGCTTACAGGGGGCCGGAAACACCATATATTTT; CDR3 protein: CASSLQGAGNTIYF
J gene: TRBJ1-3; D gene: TRBD1; V gene: TRBV18; clone size: .; CDR3 DNA: TGTGCCAGCTCACCTACGGACAGGAGCTCTGGAAACACCATATATTTT; CDR3 protein: CASSPTDRSSGNTIYF
J gene: TRBJ1-1; D gene: TRBD1; V gene: TRBV5-6; clone size: .; CDR3 DNA: TGTGCCAGCAGCCTGCGGGACAGGGACACTGAAGCTTTCTTT; CDR3 protein: CASSLRDRDTEAFF
J gene: TRBJ2-3; D gene: .; V gene: TRBV19; clone size: .; CDR3 DNA: TGTGCCAGCAAGGACACGACCAGCACAGATACGCAGTATTTT; CDR3 protein: CASKDTTSTDTQYF
J gene: TRBJ1-1; D gene: .; V gene: TRBV19; clone size: .; CDR3 DNA: TGTGCCAGTACCGCGTCAGGGCGCGCTTTCTTT; CDR3 protein: CASTASGRAFF
J gene: TRBJ1-2; D gene: .; V gene: TRBV14; clone size: .; CDR3 DNA: TGTGCCAGCAGCCAAGATACTAAAAACTATGGCTACACCTTC; CDR3 protein: CASSQDTKNYGYTF
J gene: TRBJ1-1; D gene: .; V gene: TRBV6-6; clone size: once; CDR3 DNA: TGTGCCAGCAGTTTAGGCGGTCCTATTGAAGCTTTCTTT; CDR3 protein: CASSLGGPIEAFF
J gene: TRBJ1-2; D gene: TRBD1; V gene: TRBV5-1; clone size: .; CDR3 DNA: TGCGCCAGCAGCGCCGACAGGGTGGCCTATGGCTACACCTTC; CDR3 protein: CASSADRVAYGYTF
J gene: TRBJ2-3; D gene: TRBD2; V gene: TRBV5-1; clone size: .; CDR3 DNA: TGCGCCAGCAGCTTGGTGGGGACTAGCCAGACAGATACGCAGTATTTT; CDR3 protein: CASSLVGTSQTDTQYF
J gene: TRBJ2-7; D gene: TRBD2; V gene: TRBV7-9; clone size: .; CDR3 DNA: TGTGCCAGCAGCTACATAGCGGGAGGCGCCTACGAGCAGTACTTC; CDR3 protein: CASSYIAGGAYEQYF
J gene: TRBJ2-7; D gene: .; V gene: TRBV28; clone size: .; CDR3 DNA: TGTGCCAGCACCCCCCAAGGGGCCGGGAGCGACGAGCAGTACTTC; CDR3 protein: CASTPQGAGSDEQYF
J gene: TRBJ1-1; D gene: TRBD1; V gene: TRBV30; clone size: .; CDR3 DNA: TGTGCCTGGGGTGACAGGGGGAACACTGAAGCTTTCTTT; CDR3 protein: CAWGDRGNTEAFF
J gene: TRBJ1-1; D gene: .; V gene: TRBV27; clone size: .; CDR3 DNA: TGTGCCAGCAGTTTATCCCCCGGGAGAGGAGCTTTCTTT; CDR3 protein: CASSLSPGRGAFF
J gene: TRBJ1-5; D gene: .; V gene: TRBV30; clone size: .; CDR3 DNA: TGTGCCTGGAGTGGGGACACAAATCAGCCCCAGCATTTT; CDR3 protein: CAWSGDTNQPQHF
J gene: TRBJ2-7; D gene: .; V gene: TRBV18; clone size: .; CDR3 DNA: TGTGCCAGCTCAATGGGCTCCGCAGACTACGAGCAGTACTTC; CDR3 protein: CASSMGSADYEQYF
J gene: TRBJ1-1; D gene: .; V gene: TRBV9; clone size: .; CDR3 DNA: TGTGCCAGCAGCGTAGCTACCGGGGATTCTGAAGCTTTCTTT; CDR3 protein: CASSVATGDSEAFF
J gene: TRBJ2-1; D gene: TRBD2; V gene: TRBV27; clone size: .; CDR3 DNA: TGTGCCAGCAGTCTCGTGGGGACTAGCGGGGGGGGTTACAATGAGCAGTTCTTC; CDR3 protein: CASSLVGTSGGGYNEQFF
J gene: TRBJ2-7; D gene: TRBD2; V gene: TRBV6-5; clone size: .; CDR3 DNA: TGTGCCAGCGTCGACTTAGCGGGAAGCGAGCAGTACTTC; CDR3 protein: CASVDLAGSEQYF
J gene: TRBJ2-7; D gene: .; V gene: TRBV6-5; clone size: once; CDR3 DNA: TGTGCCAGCAGCCAGGGGCAGGAGGTCCCCTACGAGCAGTACTTC; CDR3 protein: CASSQGQEVPYEQYF
J gene: TRBJ1-2; D gene: TRBD1; V gene: TRBV7-2; clone size: .; CDR3 DNA: TGTGCCAGCAGCCCAGGAGGGGGCCGATTTCGAGGCTACACCTTC; CDR3 protein: CASSPGGGRFRGYTF
J gene: TRBJ1-5; D gene: .; V gene: TRBV18; clone size: .; CDR3 DNA: TGTGCCAGCTCACCCCAGGGAGGTCAGCCCCAGCATTTT; CDR3 protein: CASSPQGGQPQHF
J gene: TRBJ1-1; D gene: TRBD1; V gene: TRBV19; clone size: .; CDR3 DNA: TGTGCCAGTAGCCGGACAGGGAACACTGAAGCTTTCTTT; CDR3 protein: CASSRTGNTEAFF
J gene: TRBJ1-2; D gene: TRBD1; V gene: TRBV24-1; clone size: few; CDR3 DNA: TGTGCCACCAGTGAGAGGCAGGGGACAGCGAGAGGCTACACCTTC; CDR3 protein: CATSERQGTARGYTF
J gene: TRBJ2-5; D gene: TRBD1; V gene: TRBV7-2; clone size: .; CDR3 DNA: TGTGCCAGCAGCCCGGGACAGACGCAAGAGACCCAGTACTTC; CDR3 protein: CASSPGQTQETQYF
J gene: TRBJ1-1; D gene: TRBD1; V gene: TRBV28; clone size: .; CDR3 DNA: TGTGCCAGCAGTCCGCCGACAGGGGCGAACACTGAAGCTTTCTTT; CDR3 protein: CASSPPTGANTEAFF
J gene: TRBJ2-7; D gene: .; V gene: TRBV18; clone size: .; CDR3 DNA: TGTGCCAGCTCACCGCCAGGACAGCAATACGAGCAGTACTTC; CDR3 protein: CASSPPGQQYEQYF